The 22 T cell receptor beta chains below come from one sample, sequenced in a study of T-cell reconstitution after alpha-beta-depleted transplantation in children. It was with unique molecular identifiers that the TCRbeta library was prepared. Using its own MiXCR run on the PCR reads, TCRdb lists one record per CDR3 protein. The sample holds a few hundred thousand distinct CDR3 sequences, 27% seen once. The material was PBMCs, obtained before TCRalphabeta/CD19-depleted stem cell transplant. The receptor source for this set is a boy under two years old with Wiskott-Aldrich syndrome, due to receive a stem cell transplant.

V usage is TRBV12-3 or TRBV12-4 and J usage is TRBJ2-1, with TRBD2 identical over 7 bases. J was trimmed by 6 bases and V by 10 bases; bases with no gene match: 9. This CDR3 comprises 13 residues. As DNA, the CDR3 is TGTGCCAACGCGCAGCGGGGATTCAATGAGCAGTTCTTC. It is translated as CANAQRGFNEQFF.

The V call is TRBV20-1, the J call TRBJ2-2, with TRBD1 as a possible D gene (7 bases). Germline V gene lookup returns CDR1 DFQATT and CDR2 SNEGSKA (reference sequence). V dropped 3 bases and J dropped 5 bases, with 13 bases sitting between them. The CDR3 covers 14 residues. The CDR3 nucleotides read TGCAGTGCTAGTCGCCAGGGGGGAACCGGGGAGCTGTTTTTT. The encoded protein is CSASRQGGTGELFF.

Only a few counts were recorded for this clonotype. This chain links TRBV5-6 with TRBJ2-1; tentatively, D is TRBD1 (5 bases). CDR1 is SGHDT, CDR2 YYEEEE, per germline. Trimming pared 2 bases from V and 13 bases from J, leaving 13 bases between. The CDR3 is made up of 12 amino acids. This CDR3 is CASSFLTAPQFF. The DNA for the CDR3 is TGTGCCAGCAGCTTTTTGACAGCACCCCAGTTCTTC. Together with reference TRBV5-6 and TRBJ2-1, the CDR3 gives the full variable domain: DAGVTQSPTHLIKTRGQQVTLRCSPKSGHDTVSWYQQALGQGPQFIFQYYEEEERQRGNFPDRFSGHQFPNYSSELNVNALLLGDSALYLCASSFLTAPQFFGPGTRLTVL.

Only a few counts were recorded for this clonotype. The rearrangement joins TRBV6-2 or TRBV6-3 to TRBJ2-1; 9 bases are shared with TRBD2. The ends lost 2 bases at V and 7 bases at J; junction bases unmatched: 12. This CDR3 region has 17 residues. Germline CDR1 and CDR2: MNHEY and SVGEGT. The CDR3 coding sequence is TGTGCCAGCAGTTACCGTGCCCTAGCGGGGACTAGGAATGAGCAGTTCTTC. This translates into CASSYRALAGTRNEQFF.

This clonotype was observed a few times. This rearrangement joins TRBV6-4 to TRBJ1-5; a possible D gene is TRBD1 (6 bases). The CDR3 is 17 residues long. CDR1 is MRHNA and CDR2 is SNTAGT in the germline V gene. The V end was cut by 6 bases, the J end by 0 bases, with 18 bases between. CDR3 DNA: TGTGCCAGCAGATACGCCCTTGAGGGGGTTAGCAATCAGCCCCAGCATTTT. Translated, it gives CASRYALEGVSNQPQHF.

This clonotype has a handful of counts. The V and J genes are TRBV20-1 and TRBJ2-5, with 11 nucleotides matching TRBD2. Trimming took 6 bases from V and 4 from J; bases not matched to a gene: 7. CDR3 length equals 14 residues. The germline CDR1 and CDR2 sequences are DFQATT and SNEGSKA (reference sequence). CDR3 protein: CSAGSGRVVETQYF. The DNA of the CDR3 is TGCAGTGCGGGTAGCGGGAGGGTCGTAGAGACCCAGTACTTC.

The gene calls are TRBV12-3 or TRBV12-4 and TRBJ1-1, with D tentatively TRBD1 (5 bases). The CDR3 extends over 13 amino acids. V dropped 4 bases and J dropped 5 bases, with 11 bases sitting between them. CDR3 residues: CASSSGGLTEAFF. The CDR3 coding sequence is TGTGCCAGCAGTTCCGGGGGGTTAACTGAAGCTTTCTTT.

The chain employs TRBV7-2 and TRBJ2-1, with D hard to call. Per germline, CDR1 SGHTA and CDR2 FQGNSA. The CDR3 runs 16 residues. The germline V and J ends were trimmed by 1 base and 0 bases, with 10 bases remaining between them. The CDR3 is CASSLVAVSSYNEQFF. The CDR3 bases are TGTGCCAGCAGCTTAGTCGCAGTGAGCTCCTACAATGAGCAGTTCTTC.

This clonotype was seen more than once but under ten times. The CDR3 here is CSAGEGGYEQYF. The DNA for the CDR3 is TGCAGCGCGGGAGAGGGTGGCTACGAGCAGTACTTC. The chain couples TRBV20-1 to TRBJ2-7; 7 bases agree with TRBD2. The CDR3 has 12 amino acids. Germline V CDR1 and CDR2: DFQATT, SNEGSKA (reference sequence).

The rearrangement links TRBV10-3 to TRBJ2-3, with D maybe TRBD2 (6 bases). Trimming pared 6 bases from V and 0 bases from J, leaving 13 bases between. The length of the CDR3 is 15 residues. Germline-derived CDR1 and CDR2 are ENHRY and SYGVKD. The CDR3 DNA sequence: TGTGCCATCAGCCGGGAGCCCGCTAGCACAGATACGCAGTATTTT. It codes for CAISREPASTDTQYF.

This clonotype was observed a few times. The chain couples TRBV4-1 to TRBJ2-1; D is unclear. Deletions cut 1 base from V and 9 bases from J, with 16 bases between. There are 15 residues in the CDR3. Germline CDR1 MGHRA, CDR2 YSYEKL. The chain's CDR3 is CASSQGLPRFGEQFF. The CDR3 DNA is TGCGCCAGCAGCCAAGGGCTACCACGGTTTGGTGAGCAGTTCTTC.

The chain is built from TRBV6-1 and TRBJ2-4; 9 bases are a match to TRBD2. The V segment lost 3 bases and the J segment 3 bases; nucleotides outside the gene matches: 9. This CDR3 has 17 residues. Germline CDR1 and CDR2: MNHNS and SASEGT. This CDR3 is CASSDRGLAFIKNIQYF. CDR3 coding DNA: TGTGCCAGCAGTGATCGCGGACTAGCGTTCATCAAAAACATTCAGTACTTC.

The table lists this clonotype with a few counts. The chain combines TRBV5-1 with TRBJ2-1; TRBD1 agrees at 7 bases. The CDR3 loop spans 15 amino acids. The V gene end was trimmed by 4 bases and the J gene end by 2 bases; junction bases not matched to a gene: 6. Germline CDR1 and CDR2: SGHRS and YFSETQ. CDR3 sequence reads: CASSRTGRTYNEQFF. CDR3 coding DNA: TGCGCCAGCAGCCGGACAGGTCGGACCTACAATGAGCAGTTCTTC.

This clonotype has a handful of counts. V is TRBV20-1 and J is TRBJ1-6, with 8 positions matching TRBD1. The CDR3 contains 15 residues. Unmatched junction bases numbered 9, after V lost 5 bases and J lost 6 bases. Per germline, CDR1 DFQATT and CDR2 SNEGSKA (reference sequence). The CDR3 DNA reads TGCAGTGCTCGCCAGGGGGCGCTTGGTAATTCACCCCTCCACTTT. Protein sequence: CSARQGALGNSPLHF.

The CDR3 DNA follows: TGTGCCAGCAGCTTGACTTCGGGACAGCACTATGGCTACACCTTC. Residues: CASSLTSGQHYGYTF. V usage is TRBV5-6 and J usage is TRBJ1-2; 7 bases fit TRBD1. The J segment lost 3 bases and the V segment lost 1 base, leaving 6 bases of the junction unmatched. Germline-derived CDR1 and CDR2 are SGHDT and YYEEEE. This CDR3 is 15 amino acids long.

The CDR3 here is CSAETGTSINYEQYF. As DNA, the CDR3 is TGCAGTGCCGAAACCGGGACTAGCATAAACTACGAGCAGTACTTC. The chain uses TRBV20-1 and TRBJ2-7, with 9 bases matching TRBD2. The germline gives CDR1 DFQATT, CDR2 SNEGSKA (reference sequence). With V trimmed by 6 bases and J by 3 bases, 12 bases remained unmatched. CDR3 size: 15 residues.

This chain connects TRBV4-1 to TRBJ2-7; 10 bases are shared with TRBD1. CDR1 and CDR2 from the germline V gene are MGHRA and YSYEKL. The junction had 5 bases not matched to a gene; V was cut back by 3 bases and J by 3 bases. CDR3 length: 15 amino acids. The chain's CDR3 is CASSQARTGGYEQYF. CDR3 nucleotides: TGCGCCAGCAGCCAGGCCAGGACAGGGGGCTACGAGCAGTACTTC.

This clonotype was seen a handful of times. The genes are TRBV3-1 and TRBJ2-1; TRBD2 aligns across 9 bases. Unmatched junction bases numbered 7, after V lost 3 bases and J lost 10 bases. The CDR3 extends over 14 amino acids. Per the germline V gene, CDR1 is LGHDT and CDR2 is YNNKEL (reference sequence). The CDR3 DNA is TGTGCCAGCAGCCAGATAGCGGGAGTATGGGAGCAGTTCTTC. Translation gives CASSQIAGVWEQFF.

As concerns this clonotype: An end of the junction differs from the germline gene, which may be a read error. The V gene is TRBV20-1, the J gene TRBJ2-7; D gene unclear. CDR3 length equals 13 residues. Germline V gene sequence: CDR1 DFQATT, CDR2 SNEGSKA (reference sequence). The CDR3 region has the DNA TGCAGTGCTAGAGAAGGGATCTCCGACGAGCAGTACTTC. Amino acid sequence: CSAREGISDEQYF.

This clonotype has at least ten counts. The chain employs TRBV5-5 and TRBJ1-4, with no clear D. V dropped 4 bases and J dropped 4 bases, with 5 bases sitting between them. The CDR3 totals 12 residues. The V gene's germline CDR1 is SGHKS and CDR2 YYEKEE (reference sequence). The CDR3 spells CASSEVNEKLFF. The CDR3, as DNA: TGTGCCAGCAGCGAGGTTAATGAAAAACTGTTTTTT.

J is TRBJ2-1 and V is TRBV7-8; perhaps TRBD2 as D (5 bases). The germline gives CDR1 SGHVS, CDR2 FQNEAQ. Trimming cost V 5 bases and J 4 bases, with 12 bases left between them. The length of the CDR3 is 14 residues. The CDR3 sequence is CASSRTLEYNEQFF. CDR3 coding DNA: TGTGCCAGCAGCCGGACTTTAGAGTACAATGAGCAGTTCTTC. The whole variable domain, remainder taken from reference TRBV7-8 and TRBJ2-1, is GAGVSQSPRYKVAKRGQDVALRCDPISGHVSLFWYQQALGQGPEFLTYFQNEAQLDKSGLPSDRFFAERPEGSVSTLKIQRTQQEDSAVYLCASSRTLEYNEQFFGPGTRLTVL.

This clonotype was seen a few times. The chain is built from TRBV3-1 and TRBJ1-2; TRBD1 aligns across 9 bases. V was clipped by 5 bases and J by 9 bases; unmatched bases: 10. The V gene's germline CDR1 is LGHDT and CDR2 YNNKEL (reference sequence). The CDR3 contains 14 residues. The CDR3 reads CASSSRGQGLSYTF. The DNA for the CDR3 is TGTGCCAGCAGCTCGAGAGGACAGGGGCTTAGCTACACCTTC.